These 9 T cell receptor beta chains were all obtained from the same sample, sequenced in a study of T cell responses to AZD1222 COVID-19 vaccine. Profiled with immunoSEQ multiplex PCR; TCRdb holds only in-frame clones, not every one. Altogether 180,000 or so clones are present, around 90% being singletons, with the ten largest covering more than 1.5%. The input for sequencing was peripheral blood, taken 28 days after the second AZD1222 dose. These TCRs come from an adult who received the AZD1222 COVID-19 vaccine.

This chain links TRBV7-3 with TRBJ2-4; 8 bases fit TRBD2. In germline, CDR1 is SGHTA, CDR2 FQGTGA. The CDR3 has 20 residues. The V gene end was trimmed by 5 bases and the J gene end by 0 bases; junction bases not matched to a gene: 18. The CDR3 sequence is CASSPRVSLAGFVAKNIQYF. The CDR3 DNA sequence: TGTGCCAGCAGCCCTAGGGTAAGTCTAGCGGGTTTCGTAGCCAAAAACATTCAGTACTTC.

The chain recombines TRBV2 with TRBJ1-2; D ambiguous. The CDR3 spans 14 residues. The V gene lost 7 bases and the J gene lost 7 bases, with 19 bases spanning the gap. Germline V gene data show CDR1 as SNHLY and CDR2 as FYNNEI. The DNA for the CDR3 is TGTGCCAGCAAGGTCCCAGGCGGAGTTGGTGGCTACACCTTC. Translated: CASKVPGGVGGYTF.

The chain employs TRBV6-5 and TRBJ1-2; D is possibly TRBD1 (5 bases). The CDR3 sequence is 13 residues long. Germline V gene sequence: CDR1 MNHEY, CDR2 SVGAGI. Trimming took off 4 bases at V and 7 bases at J, with 13 bases between the two ends. The DNA for the CDR3 is TGTGCCAGCAGTTTTGGGCAGGGTCGTGGCTACACCTTC. Protein sequence: CASSFGQGRGYTF.

This chain's CDR3 is CAGRQGRHGYTF. The CDR3 nucleotides read TGCGCCGGAAGACAGGGTCGGCATGGCTACACCTTC. V is TRBV23-1 and J is TRBJ1-2; TRBD1 aligns across 7 bases. TRBV23-1 has ORF status, its function being uncertain. The CDR3 consists of 12 residues. V dropped 11 bases and J dropped 6; count of bases not matched to a gene: 9.

The chain has TRBV7-9 and TRBJ1-3, with 7 bases lining up with TRBD1. V gave up 5 bases and J gave up 0 bases; unmatched junction bases: 4. CDR3 length: 15 residues. Per germline, CDR1 SEHNR and CDR2 FQNEAQ (reference sequence). The CDR3 DNA reads TGTGCCAGCAGCCCGGACAGGCCCTCTGGAAACACCATATATTTT. Its protein product is CASSPDRPSGNTIYF.

The table lists this clone with a count of one. The chain is built from TRBV21-1 and TRBJ2-7. TRBV21-1 is labeled a pseudogene. CDR3 length: 14 residues. As DNA, the CDR3 is TGTGCCAGCAGGTCACAGGGAGGCGCCTACGAGCAGTACTTC. As protein: CASRSQGGAYEQYF.

The CDR3 DNA reads as TGTGCCAGCAGTTTAAGTACAGGGGATAGCAATGAGCAGTTCTTC. This sequence encodes CASSLSTGDSNEQFF. The V and J genes are TRBV28 and TRBJ2-1, with 7 bases aligning to TRBD1. Germline CDR1 is MDHEN and CDR2 is SYDVKM. V lost 2 bases to trimming and J lost 6 bases; unmatched junction nucleotides: 7. The CDR3 extends over 15 amino acids.

This chain uses TRBV20-1 with TRBJ2-1; D remains ambiguous. The CDR3 is 10 amino acids. CDR1 is DFQATT and CDR2 is SNEGSKA in the germline V gene (reference sequence). The CDR3, as DNA: TGCAGCGCGACCGGGAATGAGCAGTTCTTC. It yields the protein CSATGNEQFF.

The gene calls are TRBV19 and TRBJ1-2; D not resolved. This CDR3 contains 13 residues. V was clipped by 7 bases and J by 6 bases, with 15 bases between them. CDR1 LNHDA and CDR2 SQIVND come from the germline V gene (reference sequence). The CDR3 region is CASKERRGDGYTF. The CDR3, as DNA: TGTGCCAGTAAGGAGAGGAGAGGAGATGGCTACACCTTC.